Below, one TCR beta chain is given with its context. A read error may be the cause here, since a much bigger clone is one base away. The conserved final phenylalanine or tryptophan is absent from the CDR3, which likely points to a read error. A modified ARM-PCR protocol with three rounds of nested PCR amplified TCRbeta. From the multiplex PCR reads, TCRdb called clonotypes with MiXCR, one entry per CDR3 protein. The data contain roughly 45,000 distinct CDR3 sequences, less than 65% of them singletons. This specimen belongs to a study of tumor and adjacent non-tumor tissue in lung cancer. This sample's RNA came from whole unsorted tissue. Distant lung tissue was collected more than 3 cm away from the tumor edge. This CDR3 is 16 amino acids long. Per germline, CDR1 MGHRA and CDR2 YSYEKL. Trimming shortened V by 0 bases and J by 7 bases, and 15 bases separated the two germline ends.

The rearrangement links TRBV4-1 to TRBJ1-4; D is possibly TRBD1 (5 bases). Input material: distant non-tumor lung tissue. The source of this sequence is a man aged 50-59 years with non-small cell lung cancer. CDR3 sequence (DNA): TGCGCCAGCAGCCAAGAAAGGGGTATTCAGGGTGAAAAACTGTTTTAT. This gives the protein CASSQERGIQGEKLFY.